This T cell receptor beta chain stems from a study of post-analysis software for immune sequencing data. General study points: Compared with controls, patients had more of about 5 TRBV segments, including TRBV5-6, TRBV5-1 and TRBV20-1. Clustering by F measure revealed strong co-clustering among samples prepared together in one batch.

The CDR3 is 16 amino acids. Germline V gene lookup returns CDR1 SGHRS and CDR2 YFSETQ. V lost 3 bases and J lost 2, with 17 bases in between. Concerning this clonotype: Its specificity is not known.

The authors incorporated unique molecular identifiers into the TCR beta cDNA libraries. MiXCR, run by TCRdb on the PCR reads, gives a single entry per CDR3 protein. The sample holds 350,000 to 450,000 distinct CDR3 sequences, less than 40% seen once. The chain combines TRBV5-1 with TRBJ1-2; D gene unclear. Specimen: blood. The origin of this receptor is a girl aged 2-10 years with multiple sclerosis. The CDR3 reads CASSSHLGPRNYGYTF. Written as DNA, the CDR3 is TGCGCCAGCAGCTCCCACCTCGGCCCCCGGAACTATGGCTACACCTTC.